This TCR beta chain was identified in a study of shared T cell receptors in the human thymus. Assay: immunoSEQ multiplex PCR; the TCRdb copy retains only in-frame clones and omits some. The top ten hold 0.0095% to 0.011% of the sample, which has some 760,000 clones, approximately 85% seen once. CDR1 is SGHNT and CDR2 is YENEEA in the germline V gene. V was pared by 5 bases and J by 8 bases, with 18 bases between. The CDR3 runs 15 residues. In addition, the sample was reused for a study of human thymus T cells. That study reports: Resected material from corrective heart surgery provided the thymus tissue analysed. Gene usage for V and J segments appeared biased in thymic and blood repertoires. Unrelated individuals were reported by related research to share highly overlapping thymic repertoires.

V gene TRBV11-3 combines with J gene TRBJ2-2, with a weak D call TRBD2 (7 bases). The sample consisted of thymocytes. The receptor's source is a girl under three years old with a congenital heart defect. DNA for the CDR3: TGTGCCAGCAGCGCGATCGCGGGGGCCGGTGGGGAGCTGTTTTTT. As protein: CASSAIAGAGGELFF.